These 27 T cell receptor beta chains were sequenced from one sample in a study of blood T cell repertoires in COVID-19. Some clones are missing from TCRdb's copy, which holds only in-frame ones; the method was immunoSEQ multiplex PCR. The sample lists about 250,000 clones; about 80% were seen once. The sequenced material came from peripheral blood. The receptors were sampled from a man at least 80 years old with acute or convalescent COVID-19.

The chain combines TRBV11-2 with TRBJ2-7, with 7 bases aligning to TRBD1. Trimming took 3 bases from V and 0 from J; bases not matched to a gene: 8. Germline assignment: CDR1 SGHAT and CDR2 FQNNGV. The CDR3 spans 16 residues. The CDR3 DNA reads TGTGCCAGCAGCTTCGGACCGGGACAGAGCTCCTACGAGCAGTACTTC. It is translated as CASSFGPGQSSYEQYF.

Concerning this clone: The sample holds other DNA sequences that translate to the same CDR3. The chain uses TRBV6-5 and TRBJ1-2; a weak D match, TRBD1 (5 bases). There are 15 residues in the CDR3. Germline V gene lookup returns CDR1 MNHEY and CDR2 SVGAGI. Trimming took 0 bases from V and 0 from J, leaving 8 bases between them. The CDR3 DNA reads TGTGCCAGCAGTTACTCAAGGGGAACTAACTATGGCTACACCTTC. Its protein is CASSYSRGTNYGYTF.

V gene TRBV15 combines with J gene TRBJ2-1; 13 bases are shared with TRBD2. Germline loops: CDR1 LNHNV, CDR2 YYDKDF (reference sequence). The CDR3 extends over 16 amino acids. The J segment lost 6 bases and the V segment lost 5 bases, leaving 7 bases of the junction unmatched. The CDR3 loop is CATSVQGLAGPNEQFF. CDR3 DNA sequence: TGTGCCACCAGCGTCCAGGGACTAGCGGGACCCAATGAGCAGTTCTTC.

The chain combines TRBV3-1 (or the pseudogene TRBV3-2) with TRBJ1-5; TRBD1 is a possible D gene (6 bases). This CDR3 contains 19 residues. Germline V lookup: CDR1 LGHDT, CDR2 YNNKEL (reference sequence). The germline V and J ends were trimmed by 0 bases and 0 bases, with 18 bases remaining between them. CDR3 sequence (DNA): TGTGCCAGCAGCCAAGATCCTCGGGGGGCGGGAAATAGCAATCAGCCCCAGCATTTT. Translation: CASSQDPRGAGNSNQPQHF.

The rearrangement links TRBV28 to TRBJ1-1, with D uncertain. Germline CDR1 is MDHEN and CDR2 is SYDVKM. The CDR3 totals 11 residues. V lost 7 bases, J lost 1 base, and 4 bases lay in between. CDR3 coding DNA: TGTGCCAGCATTCAGAACACTGAAGCTTTCTTT. Amino acid sequence: CASIQNTEAFF.

The V call is TRBV5-4, the J call TRBJ2-7; TRBD1 matches 7 bases. The J segment lost 2 bases and the V segment lost 0 bases, leaving 5 bases of the junction unmatched. The CDR3 covers 15 residues. Looked up from germline, CDR1 is SGHNT and CDR2 is YYREEE (reference sequence). The CDR3 region has the DNA TGTGCCAGCAGCTTGGGAGGACAGGCCGCCTACGAGCAGTACTTC. It is translated as CASSLGGQAAYEQYF.

The J gene is TRBJ2-5, the V gene TRBV18; D is uncertain. There are 14 residues in the CDR3. Trimming cost V 2 bases and J 1 base, with 8 bases left between them. The V gene's germline CDR1 is KGHSH and CDR2 LQKENI. CDR3 sequence: CASSPFGFQETQYF. The CDR3 bases are TGTGCCAGCTCACCATTCGGGTTCCAAGAGACCCAGTACTTC. Full variable domain (missing parts from reference TRBV18 and TRBJ2-5): NAGVMQNPRHLVRRRGQEARLRCSPMKGHSHVYWYRQLPEEGLKFMVYLQKENIIDESGMPKERFSAEFPKEGPSILRIQQVVRGDSAAYFCASSPFGFQETQYFGPGTRLLVL.

The rearrangement joins TRBV2 to TRBJ2-7; D is possibly TRBD2 (5 bases). This CDR3 is built from 18 residues. Germline CDR1 SNHLY, CDR2 FYNNEI. V was shortened by 0 bases and J by 1 base, with 19 bases between the two germline ends. DNA for the CDR3: TGTGCCAGCAGTGAAGCAAGGACGACACGAGGGCGGTCCTACGAGCAGTACTTC. It specifies CASSEARTTRGRSYEQYF.

The chain joins TRBV19 to TRBJ2-7, with D possibly being TRBD1 (6 bases). CDR1 is LNHDA, CDR2 SQIVND, per germline (reference sequence). V dropped 7 bases and J dropped 0 bases, with 10 bases sitting between them. The CDR3 consists of 13 residues. The CDR3 here is CASKGHRSYEQYF. The CDR3 coding sequence is TGTGCCAGTAAGGGACACCGCTCCTACGAGCAGTACTTC. The complete variable domain, with remaining parts taken from reference TRBV19 and TRBJ2-7, reads DGGITQSPKYLFRKEGQNVTLSCEQNLNHDAMYWYRQDPGQGLRLIYYSQIVNDFQKGDIAEGYSVSREKKESFPLTVTSAQKNPTAFYLCASKGHRSYEQYFGPGTRLTVT.

The chain combines TRBV7-7 with TRBJ2-5, with TRBD2 matching 9 bases. V lost 4 bases, J lost 5 bases, and 8 bases stayed unmatched. Germline V gene data show CDR1 as SSHAT and CDR2 as FNYEAQ (reference sequence). CDR3 length: 15 residues. CDR3 DNA sequence: TGTGCCAGCAGCTCAGGGATGGCGGGAGGGGAGACCCAGTACTTC. The encoded protein is CASSSGMAGGETQYF. Filled out from reference TRBV7-7 and TRBJ2-5, the complete variable domain reads GAGVSQSPRYKVTKRGQDVTLRCDPISSHATLYWYQQALGQGPEFLTYFNYEAQPDKSGLPSDRFSAERPEGSISTLTIQRTEQRDSAMYRCASSSGMAGGETQYFGPGTRLLVL.

This chain connects TRBV7-8 to TRBJ1-4; 9 nucleotides agree with TRBD1. This CDR3 contains 18 residues. The V gene end was trimmed by 5 bases and the J gene end by 8 bases; junction bases not matched to a gene: 18. Germline CDR1 and CDR2: SGHVS and FQNEAQ. As DNA, the CDR3 is TGTGCCAGCAGCAGCTCCGGGACAGGGACTCTAAAGGGGGAAAAACTGTTTTTT. This translates into CASSSSGTGTLKGEKLFF.

The genes are TRBV6-5 and TRBJ1-2; possible D gene TRBD1, 6 bases. Germline assignment: CDR1 MNHEY and CDR2 SVGAGI. V was shortened by 0 bases and J by 11 bases, with 19 bases between the two germline ends. The CDR3 covers 15 residues. CDR3 sequence reads: CASSYSRDIGLGYTF. In DNA, the CDR3 is TGTGCCAGCAGTTACTCCAGGGACATTGGGTTGGGGTACACCTTC.

V is TRBV6-5 and J is TRBJ2-5, with a possible D match to TRBD2 (5 bases). Germline V gene data show CDR1 as MNHEY and CDR2 as SVGAGI. The CDR3 runs 15 residues. Deletions cut 6 bases from V and 1 base from J, with 15 bases between. CDR3 in DNA: TGTGCCAGCAGGGGCAAAGTGAGGGCCCAAGAGACCCAGTACTTC. Residues: CASRGKVRAQETQYF.

The V call is TRBV5-1, the J call TRBJ2-7, with 9 bases aligning to TRBD1. Germline loops: CDR1 SGHRS, CDR2 YFSETQ. The CDR3 runs to 15 residues. The trim removed 3 bases at V and 2 bases at J, leaving 6 bases unmatched. CDR3 in amino acids: CASSSGQGPTYEQYF. The CDR3 coding sequence is TGCGCCAGCAGCTCGGGACAGGGACCAACCTACGAGCAGTACTTC.

The rearrangement joins TRBV5-1 to TRBJ2-1, with D perhaps matching TRBD1 (6 bases). Trimming pared 0 bases from V and 15 bases from J, leaving 10 bases between. Germline lookup yields CDR1 SGHRS and CDR2 YFSETQ. This CDR3 has 11 residues. CDR3 in amino acids: CASSLAGTRFF. CDR3 coding DNA: TGCGCCAGCAGCTTGGCCGGGACACGGTTCTTC. Full variable domain (missing parts from reference TRBV5-1 and TRBJ2-1): KAGVTQTPRYLIKTRGQQVTLSCSPISGHRSVSWYQQTPGQGLQFLFEYFSETQRNKGNFPGRFSGRQFSNSRSEMNVSTLELGDSALYLCASSLAGTRFFGPGTRLTVL.

V is TRBV7-9 and J is TRBJ2-7; 7 nucleotides agree with TRBD2. Trimming took 5 bases from V and 7 from J; bases not matched to a gene: 11. The CDR3 sequence is 14 residues long. CDR1 SEHNR and CDR2 FQNEAQ come from the germline V gene (reference sequence). DNA for the CDR3: TGTGCCAGCAGCCCGGGACTACCCACTGGGGAGCAGTACTTC. The encoded protein is CASSPGLPTGEQYF.

The chain recombines TRBV5-1 with TRBJ1-4; D gene ambiguous. CDR1 is SGHRS and CDR2 is YFSETQ in the germline V gene. This CDR3 contains 12 residues. Trimming removed 4 bases at V and 7 bases at J, with 8 bases between. CDR3 nucleotide sequence: TGCGCCAGCAGCGTAAACGGTGAAAAACTGTTTTTT. Residues: CASSVNGEKLFF.

This clone was observed a few times. V gene TRBV5-1 combines with J gene TRBJ1-3; no reliable D call. Germline V CDR1 and CDR2: SGHRS, YFSETQ. CDR3 length: 14 amino acids. Deletions cut 4 bases from V and 0 bases from J, with 8 bases between. This CDR3 is CASSERLSGNTIYF. CDR3 coding DNA: TGCGCCAGCAGCGAGCGCCTCTCTGGAAACACCATATATTTT.

V gene TRBV6-1 combines with J gene TRBJ1-5; D ambiguous. The CDR3 loop spans 14 amino acids. Germline V gives CDR1 MNHNS, CDR2 SASEGT. V was shortened by 1 base and J by 4 bases, with 8 bases between the two germline ends. In DNA, the CDR3 is TGTGCCAGCAGTGAAGGTCACGGGAATCAGCCCCAGCATTTT. It specifies CASSEGHGNQPQHF.

This clone turned up a few times. The CDR3 nucleotides are TGTGCCAGCAGGACAGGTGACCGGATTTCTTACACTGAAGCTTTCTTT. It codes for CASRTGDRISYTEAFF. The chain employs TRBV27 and TRBJ1-1; D possibly corresponds to TRBD1 (6 bases). V lost 6 bases and J lost 3, with 20 bases in between. The CDR3 runs 16 residues. Germline CDR1 MNHEY, CDR2 SMNVEV (reference sequence).

This clone is a singleton in its sample. The rearrangement uses TRBV24-1 and TRBJ1-1, with a tentative D call TRBD1 (6 bases). Trimming took off 4 bases at V and 7 bases at J, with 15 bases between the two ends. This CDR3 has 14 residues. Germline V gives CDR1 KGHDR, CDR2 SFDVKD. CDR3 sequence (DNA): TGTGCCACCAGTGACTCGATCCGGACAGATGAAGCTTTCTTT. This gives the protein CATSDSIRTDEAFF.

The chain is built from TRBV5-1 and TRBJ2-7; perhaps TRBD1 as D (5 bases). Per germline, CDR1 SGHRS and CDR2 YFSETQ. This CDR3 has 16 amino acids. The V end lost 4 bases, the J end lost 0 bases, and 17 bases lay between the germline ends. CDR3 sequence (DNA): TGCGCCAGCAGCCTCCGAGACAGTCAGAGCTCCTACGAGCAGTACTTC. Its translation is CASSLRDSQSSYEQYF.

The V and J genes are TRBV30 and TRBJ1-1; 7 positions match TRBD1. CDR1 is GTSNPN, CDR2 SVGIG, per germline (reference sequence). V shed 4 bases and J 0 bases; nucleotides not matched to a gene: 2. The CDR3 has 13 residues. CDR3 protein: CAWKGTVNTEAFF. The CDR3 region has the DNA TGTGCCTGGAAGGGGACAGTGAACACTGAAGCTTTCTTT.

The gene calls are TRBV7-8 and TRBJ2-1; the match to TRBD1 covers 9 bases. The germline V gene has CDR1 SGHVS and CDR2 FQNEAQ. This CDR3 spans 17 amino acids. J lost 6 bases, V lost 4 bases, and 13 bases had no gene match. CDR3 loop: CASSSTYRDRVGNEQFF. The CDR3 DNA is TGTGCCAGCAGCTCAACCTACCGGGACAGGGTAGGCAATGAGCAGTTCTTC.

The chain employs TRBV30 and TRBJ1-5, with D possibly matching TRBD1 (6 bases). The CDR3 runs to 14 residues. Germline-derived CDR1 and CDR2 are GTSNPN and SVGIG (reference sequence). Trimming took off 8 bases at V and 5 bases at J, with 19 bases between the two ends. The DNA for the CDR3 is TGTGCCGGGTCGGTAGGGGGAGTCGATCAGCCCCAGCATTTT. It yields the protein CAGSVGGVDQPQHF.

The CDR3: CASSQGTGAGELFF. For the CDR3, the DNA is TGTGCCAGCAGCCAGGGGACAGGTGCCGGGGAGCTGTTTTTT. The chain couples TRBV4-2 to TRBJ2-2; 8 bases fit TRBD1. Looked up from germline, CDR1 is LGHNA and CDR2 is YNFKEQ. J was trimmed by 6 bases and V by 3 bases; bases with no gene match: 3. There are 14 residues in the CDR3.

This chain links TRBV7-9 with TRBJ1-1; D remains unclear. The V end lost 7 bases, the J end lost 2 bases, and 14 bases lay between the germline ends. The CDR3 runs 14 residues. CDR1 SEHNR and CDR2 FQNEAQ come from the germline V gene (reference sequence). CDR3 in amino acids: CASNSGGPNTEAFF. The CDR3 DNA sequence: TGTGCCAGCAACTCCGGAGGACCTAACACTGAAGCTTTCTTT.